The clone carrying this TCR beta chain appeared many times. The antigen remains undetermined. Germline-derived CDR1 and CDR2 are KGHDR and SFDVKD. This CDR3 has 13 amino acids. Deletions cut 4 bases from V and 10 bases from J, with 13 bases between. This sample was included in a study of identical twins. Study outcomes and limitations: Modeled out-of-frame TCR alpha sharing in monozygotic twins fell below observed levels. Shared out-of-frame alpha sequences (those common to twins) showed excess low generation probability.

Each CDR3 protein is one row after TCRdb ran MiXCR on the 5' RACE reads. Of about 390,000 distinct CDR3 sequences in the sample, approximately 8.8% were seen once. This sequence joins TRBV24-1 and TRBJ2-1; D not certain. The material sequenced was naive T cells sorted from blood. This TCR derives from a woman between 45 and 60 years old in good health. The CDR3 loop is CATSETRTAEQFF. The CDR3, as DNA: TGTGCCACCAGTGAGACTCGGACGGCCGAGCAGTTCTTC.